The 13 T cell receptor beta chains below were found in one sample sequenced in a study of T cells in women clearing cervical HPV infection. TCRdb keeps only in-frame clones here, not all; method: immunoSEQ multiplex PCR. Here the sample table reports approximately 23,000 clones. The sample comprised blood buffy coat. The receptors were gathered from a woman aged 18-70 years with a cervical HPV16 infection that either progressed to CIN3+ or cleared (not recorded which).

As regards this clone: Read data end 3 residues before the CDR3 end; the end is taken from the germline J gene. The genes are TRBV30 and TRBJ2-3; D might be TRBD2 (5 bases). Germline V gene lookup returns CDR1 GTSNPN and CDR2 SVGIG (reference sequence). This CDR3 contains 14 residues. Trimming took off 0 bases at V and 2 bases at J, with 9 bases between the two ends. The CDR3 DNA, read in part, is TGTGCCTGGAGTGTATACGGGGTCACAGATACG. Protein sequence: CAWSVYGVTDT. The full CDR3 protein reads CAWSVYGVTDTQYF.

With regard to this clone: From the germline J gene comes the end of the CDR3, since the read stops 3 residues before it. The rearrangement joins TRBV10-2 to TRBJ2-1; 10 bases are a match to TRBD2. Germline V gene sequence: CDR1 WSHSY, CDR2 SAAADI. Germline trimming cut 10 bases from V and 3 bases from J; bases unmatched to any gene: 6. This CDR3 has 14 residues. Partial CDR3 DNA: TGCGCCACCAACTTAGCGGGAGGCTACAATGAG. Translation: CATNLAGGYNE. The entire CDR3 reads CATNLAGGYNEQFF.

In regard to this clone: Read sequence stops 3 residues before the CDR3 end, and the germline J gene provides the missing end. This chain connects TRBV7-2 to TRBJ2-1, with TRBD2 identical over 9 bases. CDR1 and CDR2 from the germline V gene are SGHTA and FQGNSA. J gave up 2 bases and V 1 base, and 0 bases lay outside the gene matches. CDR3 length: 15 residues. The chain's CDR3 is CASSLGTSAYNEQFF. The covered CDR3 bases are TGTGCCAGCAGCTTAGGGACTAGCGCCTACAATGAG.

This clone counts as medium-sized by frequency. The read terminates 3 residues before the CDR3 end, so the remaining end is supplied by the germline J gene. The chain carries TRBV20-1 and TRBJ1-6, with TRBD1 as a possible D gene (5 bases). Germline CDR1 DFQATT, CDR2 SNEGSKA (reference sequence). The CDR3 sequence is 13 residues long. Trimming took off 3 bases at V and 7 bases at J, with 10 bases between the two ends. The CDR3 protein is CSASSTENSPLHF. The sequenced CDR3 bases are TGCAGTGCTAGTTCGACAGAGAATTCACCC.

To note about this clone: The read falls 3 residues short of the CDR3 end, and the missing part is taken from the germline J gene. The chain carries TRBV6-2 or TRBV6-3 and TRBJ2-3; TRBD2 aligns across 7 bases. The CDR3 spans 17 residues. The V gene's germline CDR1 is MNHEY and CDR2 SVGEGT. V dropped 3 bases and J dropped 2; count of bases not matched to a gene: 11. CDR3 bases read: TGTGCCAGCAGTTATAGGCTAGCGGCAGTACACACAGATACG. This translates into CASSYRLAAVHTDT. The full CDR3 sequence reads CASSYRLAAVHTDTQYF.

For this clone: The read ends 3 residues before the CDR3 terminus; that terminus is restored from the germline J gene. V is TRBV9 and J is TRBJ2-7; 10 bases align to TRBD1. The J segment lost 5 bases and the V segment lost 0 bases, leaving 5 bases of the junction unmatched. The germline V gene encodes CDR1 SGDLS and CDR2 YYNGEE. The CDR3 runs to 15 residues. CDR3 sequence: CASSVGGQGGNEQYF. The DNA read from the CDR3 is TGTGCCAGCAGCGTAGGCGGACAGGGGGGGAACGAG.

In the case of this clone: The read ends 3 residues shy of where the CDR3 ends; the end is completed using the germline J gene. The J gene is TRBJ1-4, the V gene TRBV19; D remains ambiguous. The CDR3 length is 15 residues. CDR1 and CDR2 from the germline V gene are LNHDA and SQIVND (reference sequence). Trimming removed 3 bases from V and 7 bases from J, with 15 bases in between. Incomplete CDR3 DNA: TGTGCCAGTAGTATCTCTTCGGGGAATGGTGAAAAA. Amino acids: CASSISSGNGEK. Given in full, the CDR3 is CASSISSGNGEKLFF. The variable domain in full, completed from reference TRBV19 and TRBJ1-4, reads DGGITQSPKYLFRKEGQNVTLSCEQNLNHDAMYWYRQDPGQGLRLIYYSQIVNDFQKGDIAEGYSVSREKKESFPLTVTSAQKNPTAFYLCASSISSGNGEKLFFGSGTQLSVL.

About this clone itself: The CDR3 goes on 3 residues after the read ends, and that part is filled in from the germline J gene. The rearrangement joins TRBV7-2 to TRBJ2-5; 7 nucleotides align to TRBD1. The ends lost 5 bases at V and 1 base at J; junction bases unmatched: 1. Germline CDR1 SGHTA, CDR2 FQGNSA. The CDR3 contains 13 residues. The CDR3 loop reads CASSRDSQETQYF. The CDR3 DNA, read in part, is TGTGCCAGCAGCCGGGACAGCCAAGAGACC.

CDR3 DNA, as far as it was read: TGCAGTGCCGCCGACAGGGGCACAGATACG. It codes for CSAADRGTDT. The whole CDR3 protein reads CSAADRGTDTQYF. This chain uses TRBV20-1 with TRBJ2-3, with 7 positions matching TRBD1. The missing CDR3 end, 3 residues past where the read stops, is filled in from the germline J gene. Germline CDR1 DFQATT, CDR2 SNEGSKA (reference sequence). The junction had 4 bases not matched to a gene; V was cut back by 6 bases and J by 1 base. The CDR3 sequence is 13 residues long.

Of note for this clone: The read gets to within 3 residues of the CDR3 end, and the germline J gene fills in the rest. This chain joins TRBV5-1 and TRBJ1-6; the D is unclear. The CDR3 loop spans 12 amino acids. Trimming removed 6 bases at V and 7 bases at J, with 8 bases between. Per the germline V gene, CDR1 is SGHRS and CDR2 is YFSETQ. The CDR3 here is CASKQANSPLHF. The sequenced CDR3 bases are TGCGCCAGCAAGCAGGCCAATTCACCC.

As concerns this clone: The read halts 3 residues ahead of the CDR3 end, with the missing end drawn from the germline J gene. V gene TRBV6-1 combines with J gene TRBJ1-1; perhaps TRBD1 as D (5 bases). Trimming left V 2 bases short and J 1 base short, with 14 bases between. CDR3 length: 16 amino acids. Germline assignment: CDR1 MNHNS and CDR2 SASEGT. The CDR3 bases that were read are TGTGCCAGCAGTGAACCACGGGGGAGGGGGAACACTGAA. Translating it yields CASSEPRGRGNTE. The entire CDR3 reads CASSEPRGRGNTEAFF.

In regard to this clone: The read halts 3 residues ahead of the CDR3 end, with the missing end drawn from the germline J gene. This rearrangement joins TRBV7-9 to TRBJ1-6; D remains unclear. V lost 5 bases to trimming and J lost 12 bases, with 11 bases between them. The CDR3 extends over 12 amino acids. CDR1 is SEHNR, CDR2 FQNEAQ, per germline (reference sequence). CDR3 in amino acids: CASSPETGPLHF. The DNA read from the CDR3 is TGTGCCAGCAGCCCCGAGACTGGACCC.

For this clone: The DNA ends 3 residues before the CDR3 does, and the rest of the CDR3 is filled in from the germline J gene. The chain joins TRBV5-1 to TRBJ2-5, with 8 bases that match TRBD2. CDR1 SGHRS and CDR2 YFSETQ come from the germline V gene. With V trimmed by 1 base and J by 4 bases, 9 bases remained unmatched. The CDR3 is made up of 16 amino acids. The CDR3 sequence is CASSLSPAGAGETQYF. CDR3 DNA, as far as it was read: TGCGCCAGCAGCTTGAGCCCAGCGGGAGCAGGAGAGACC.